One and the same sample provided the 21 T cell receptor beta chains below, sequenced in a study of blood T cell repertoires in COVID-19. Profiled with immunoSEQ multiplex PCR; TCRdb holds only in-frame clones, not every one. Here the sample spans some 110,000 clones, roughly two thirds being singletons. Sequencing was done on a sample of peripheral blood. Source of these receptors: a human donor with acute or convalescent COVID-19. The donor label of this sample is uncertain.

The J gene is TRBJ1-3, the V gene TRBV29-1; the D gene is possibly TRBD1 (5 bases). Trimming left V 6 bases short and J 1 base short, with 16 bases between. From germline, CDR1 is SQVTM and CDR2 ANQGSEA. The CDR3 has 15 residues. DNA for the CDR3: TGCAGCGTCTCATGGGGGGATACGTCTGGAAACACCATATATTTT. Its translation is CSVSWGDTSGNTIYF. The variable domain in full, with the rest retrieved from reference TRBV29-1 and TRBJ1-3, is SAVISQKPSRDICQRGTSLTIQCQVDSQVTMMFWYRQQPGQSLTLIATANQGSEATYESGFVIDKFPISRPNLTFSTLTVSNMSPEDSSIYLCSVSWGDTSGNTIYFGEGSWLTVV.

This clone was counted many times. The chain uses TRBV7-2 and TRBJ2-7, with a tentative D call TRBD1 (6 bases). CDR1 SGHTA and CDR2 FQGNSA come from the germline V gene. This CDR3 has 12 residues. The V end lost 5 bases, the J end lost 5 bases, and 10 bases lay between the germline ends. The CDR3 nucleotides are TGTGCCAGCAGCAACTACAGGGACGAGCAGTACTTC. This gives the protein CASSNYRDEQYF.

This clone was observed a handful of times. The J gene is TRBJ1-1, the V gene TRBV7-2; the D is unclear. Deletions cut 2 bases from V and 8 bases from J, with 12 bases between. Per germline, CDR1 SGHTA and CDR2 FQGNSA. The CDR3 is made up of 13 amino acids. The CDR3 reads CASSLIDGREAFF. The CDR3 DNA reads TGTGCCAGCAGCTTAATAGACGGGAGGGAAGCTTTCTTT. Using reference TRBV7-2 and TRBJ1-1 for the parts outside the CDR3, the full variable domain is GAGVSQSPSNKVTEKGKDVELRCDPISGHTALYWYRQSLGQGLEFLIYFQGNSAPDKSGLPSDRFSAERTGGSVSTLTIQRTQQEDSAVYLCASSLIDGREAFFGQGTRLTVV.

The rearrangement links TRBV11-2 to TRBJ2-7; D gene unclear. CDR3 length equals 14 residues. Trimming cost V 5 bases and J 2 bases, with 13 bases left between them. Germline assignment: CDR1 SGHAT and CDR2 FQNNGV. CDR3: CASSQTWPPYEQYF. CDR3 in DNA: TGTGCCAGCAGCCAAACCTGGCCCCCCTACGAGCAGTACTTC.

The CDR3 DNA sequence: TGTGCCAGCAGTCGGGACAGGCTGCGAGCTTTCTTT. Its translation is CASSRDRLRAFF. The gene calls are TRBV12-3 or TRBV12-4 and TRBJ1-1; 8 bases are shared with TRBD1. V lost 5 bases to trimming and J lost 10 bases; unmatched junction nucleotides: 6. This CDR3 comprises 12 residues.

This chain uses TRBV2 with TRBJ2-3; TRBD2 matches 11 bases. The V gene's germline CDR1 is SNHLY and CDR2 FYNNEI. The CDR3 consists of 14 residues. V was pared by 6 bases and J by 3 bases, with 2 bases of the junction left unmatched. The CDR3 loop reads CASRSSGGTDTQYF. The CDR3 coding sequence is TGTGCCAGCAGATCTAGCGGGGGGACAGATACGCAGTATTTT.

This rearrangement joins TRBV7-2 to TRBJ2-1; the match to TRBD2 covers 7 bases. The germline V gene encodes CDR1 SGHTA and CDR2 FQGNSA. This CDR3 spans 16 amino acids. V shed 3 bases, J shed 4 bases, and the junction held 9 bases outside the gene matches. The DNA for the CDR3 is TGTGCCAGCAGCTTTGCGATTCGGACTAGATACAATGAGCAGTTCTTC. It codes for CASSFAIRTRYNEQFF.

This sequence joins TRBV2 and TRBJ2-2; TRBD2 is a possible D gene (6 bases). CDR1 and CDR2 (germline): SNHLY, FYNNEI. Between the trimmed V and J ends, which lost 0 bases and 0 bases, there was a span of 14 bases. This CDR3 region has 18 residues. CDR3 amino acids: CASSEALGGDANTGELFF. DNA for the CDR3: TGTGCCAGCAGTGAAGCGCTTGGCGGGGACGCGAACACCGGGGAGCTGTTTTTT.

The chain has TRBV6-6 and TRBJ1-5; D unresolved. CDR3 length: 12 residues. V lost 0 bases and J lost 6, with 3 bases in between. Germline V gives CDR1 MNHNY, CDR2 SVGAGI (reference sequence). The CDR3 spells CASSYSRQPQHF. For the CDR3, the DNA is TGTGCCAGCAGTTACTCTCGTCAGCCCCAGCATTTT.

A single count supports this clone. This chain uses TRBV24-1 with TRBJ1-5; a weak D match, TRBD1 (5 bases). The length of the CDR3 is 13 residues. The V end lost 6 bases, the J end lost 2 bases, and 7 bases lay between the germline ends. Germline CDR1 is KGHDR and CDR2 is SFDVKD. CDR3 sequence (DNA): TGTGCCACCAGTAGGGGTGGCAATCAGCCCCAGCATTTT. This translates into CATSRGGNQPQHF.

The chain links TRBV12-5 to TRBJ1-3; D gene uncertain. V was clipped by 3 bases and J by 1 base, with 16 bases between them. Germline CDR1 and CDR2: LGHNT and FRNRAP. CDR3 length: 17 amino acids. The CDR3 spells CASGLMVGGGSGNTIYF. Here the CDR3 DNA reads TGTGCTAGTGGTTTAATGGTTGGAGGCGGTTCTGGAAACACCATATATTTT.

This chain uses TRBV5-1 with TRBJ1-2; 7 bases align to TRBD1. The CDR3 contains 15 residues. Germline V gene lookup returns CDR1 SGHRS and CDR2 YFSETQ. The V and J ends lost 4 bases and 4 bases, in that order; junction bases with no gene match: 10. CDR3 residues: CASSNLEQGTYGYTF. The CDR3 bases are TGCGCCAGCAGCAATCTAGAACAGGGGACCTATGGCTACACCTTC.

The chain employs TRBV3-1 (or the pseudogene TRBV3-2) and TRBJ2-2, with a possible D match to TRBD2 (6 bases). The ends were cut back, 1 base at V and 3 bases at J, with 9 bases in the middle. Per the germline V gene, CDR1 is LGHDT and CDR2 is YNNKEL (reference sequence). The CDR3 consists of 15 residues. The CDR3 DNA follows: TGTGCCAGCAGCCAAGTCGGGGGAGACACCGGGGAGCTGTTTTTT. This sequence encodes CASSQVGGDTGELFF.

The chain has TRBV29-1 and TRBJ1-1; 8 bases align to TRBD1. CDR3 length equals 12 residues. The V and J ends lost 3 bases and 6 bases, in that order; junction bases with no gene match: 3. The germline gives CDR1 SQVTM, CDR2 ANQGSEA. The CDR3 sequence is CSVDQGASEAFF. CDR3 coding DNA: TGCAGCGTTGATCAGGGGGCCTCTGAAGCTTTCTTT.

The table lists this clone with a count of one. V and J are TRBV11-3 and TRBJ2-7; possibly TRBD2 for D (6 bases). The length of the CDR3 is 17 residues. Germline loops: CDR1 SGHNT, CDR2 YENEEA. V was clipped by 5 bases and J by 2 bases, with 22 bases between them. This CDR3 is CASSLPRGHGEAYEQYV. In nucleotides, the CDR3 is TGTGCCAGCAGCCTACCCCGTGGGCATGGGGAGGCCTACGAGCAGTACGTC.

The V gene is TRBV5-1, the J gene TRBJ2-2; D possibly corresponds to TRBD2 (6 bases). The V end lost 3 bases, the J end lost 1 base, and 13 bases lay between the germline ends. Germline CDR1 reads SGHRS; CDR2 reads YFSETQ. There are 16 residues in the CDR3. The DNA of the CDR3 is TGCGCCAGCAGCTCACCGGGACTGCTGAACACCGGGGAGCTGTTTTTT. This encodes CASSSPGLLNTGELFF.

This sequence joins TRBV10-3 and TRBJ2-7, with 7 bases aligning to TRBD1. The length of the CDR3 is 13 residues. The J segment lost 1 base and the V segment lost 6 bases, leaving 3 bases of the junction unmatched. The germline V gene has CDR1 ENHRY and CDR2 SYGVKD. CDR3 sequence: CAISPGQSYEQYV. In DNA form, the CDR3 reads TGTGCCATCAGCCCGGGACAGTCCTACGAGCAGTACGTC.

This clone has only a few counts. The chain is built from TRBV29-1 and TRBJ1-6; D remains unclear. The germline V and J ends were trimmed by 4 bases and 3 bases, with 13 bases remaining between them. CDR1 is SQVTM and CDR2 is ANQGSEA in the germline V gene. The CDR3 length is 15 residues. The CDR3 region is CSVGAGDGYNSPLHF. CDR3 nucleotides: TGCAGCGTTGGGGCAGGCGATGGCTATAATTCACCCCTCCACTTT.

V is TRBV5-1 and J is TRBJ1-2; TRBD1 might be the D (6 bases). The CDR3 is 15 residues long. The V and J ends lost 0 bases and 6 bases respectively, with 15 bases between them. Germline values: CDR1 SGHRS, CDR2 YFSETQ. For the CDR3, the DNA is TGCGCCAGCAGCTTGGAGGGACACTCGGTCGATGGCTACACCTTC. This translates into CASSLEGHSVDGYTF.

The CDR3 DNA sequence: TGCGCCAGCACCCATATCAGGGAGGAATCGCCCGTAAGGGGAAATGAGCAGTTCTTC. It encodes CASTHIREESPVRGNEQFF. The chain has TRBV23-1 and TRBJ2-1; perhaps TRBD2 as D (6 bases). TRBV23-1 counts as an open reading frame of uncertain function. The CDR3 has 19 residues. The V gene lost 7 bases and the J gene lost 7 bases, with 32 bases spanning the gap.

In its sample, this clone was seen once. V and J are TRBV24-1 and TRBJ1-5, with unresolved D. Trimming took off 4 bases at V and 3 bases at J, with 9 bases between the two ends. Per the germline V gene, CDR1 is KGHDR and CDR2 is SFDVKD. The CDR3 is 14 residues long. The CDR3 here is CATSDYNSNQPQHF. CDR3 bases: TGTGCCACCAGTGACTATAATTCCAATCAGCCCCAGCATTTT.